These 15 T cell receptor beta chains originate from one sample sequenced in a study of CD8+ T cells in alopecia areata. RNA extraction was followed by reverse transcription into cDNA, which acted as the sequencing template. Here immunoSEQ multiplex PCR was the method, and the copy in TCRdb shows in-frame clones only, minus some. The sample includes about 220,000 clones, more than 45% of them seen just once. The treatment was: oral pan-JAK inhibitor, 5-10 mg twice daily. The starting material was CD4+ T cells sorted from blood, obtained at week 4, from a patient treated with tofacitinib. The receptors were sampled from a human donor with alopecia areata.

In its sample, this clone was seen many times. The chain combines TRBV5-1 with TRBJ1-5; D gene unclear. The CDR3 totals 14 residues. Germline CDR1 reads SGHRS; CDR2 reads YFSETQ. Trimming pared 0 bases from V and 3 bases from J, leaving 7 bases between. DNA for the CDR3: TGCGCCAGCAGCTTGGATGGCGACAATCAGCCCCAGCATTTT. This sequence encodes CASSLDGDNQPQHF.

This chain links TRBV29-1 with TRBJ2-3, with 8 bases fitting TRBD2. V lost 7 bases, J lost 0 bases, and 12 bases stayed unmatched. Germline assignment: CDR1 SQVTM and CDR2 ANQGSEA. This CDR3 comprises 16 residues. The DNA of the CDR3 is TGCAGCGCCCCTTTAGGGACTAGACTGAGCACAGATACGCAGTATTTT. This encodes CSAPLGTRLSTDTQYF.

This clone has more than one count but fewer than ten. The chain links TRBV29-1 to TRBJ2-4, with D possibly TRBD1 on 5 matching bases. There are 18 residues in the CDR3. V gave up 2 bases and J gave up 0 bases, with 20 bases separating them. CDR1 is SQVTM, CDR2 ANQGSEA, per germline. The CDR3 DNA is TGCAGCGTTGAACCCCTTCCCGACAGACCTTTAGCCAAAAACATTCAGTACTTC. Translating it yields CSVEPLPDRPLAKNIQYF.

This clone appeared a single time. V and J are TRBV20-1 and TRBJ2-3; D ambiguous. The CDR3 loop spans 10 amino acids. The V gene lost 7 bases and the J gene lost 2 bases, with 4 bases spanning the gap. Germline V gene sequence: CDR1 DFQATT, CDR2 SNEGSKA (reference sequence). The CDR3 DNA follows: TGCAGTGGCACCACAGATACGCAGTATTTT. As protein: CSGTTDTQYF.

This clone occurred many times. The chain combines TRBV29-1 with TRBJ2-7; 7 bases map to TRBD1. Germline V gene data show CDR1 as SQVTM and CDR2 as ANQGSEA. Trimming cost V 4 bases and J 6 bases; bases outside gene matches: 12. The CDR3 has 14 amino acids. The CDR3 nucleotides are TGCAGCGTTGCACCGACAGGGATTTGGCTCGAGCAGTACTTC. It codes for CSVAPTGIWLEQYF.

This clone appeared a few times. The chain recombines TRBV29-1 with TRBJ2-2; D unclear. Trimming removed 4 bases at V and 0 bases at J, with 9 bases between. Germline CDR1 and CDR2: SQVTM and ANQGSEA. The CDR3 runs to 14 residues. This CDR3 reads CSVGAVANTGELFF. The CDR3, as DNA: TGCAGCGTTGGAGCAGTGGCGAACACCGGGGAGCTGTTTTTT.

This clone has only a few counts. The chain combines TRBV11-3 with TRBJ2-7, with 8 bases lining up with TRBD1. The V gene end was trimmed by 3 bases and the J gene end by 6 bases; junction bases not matched to a gene: 7. Germline V gives CDR1 SGHNT, CDR2 YENEEA. This CDR3 is built from 14 residues. CDR3 amino acids: CASSLIRGQGEQYF. Written as DNA, the CDR3 is TGTGCCAGCAGCTTGATCAGGGGGCAAGGCGAGCAGTACTTC.

The chain has TRBV4-1 and TRBJ2-7; possible D gene TRBD2, 7 bases. V was cut by 2 bases and J by 7 bases, with 18 bases left in between. CDR1 MGHRA and CDR2 YSYEKL come from the germline V gene. This CDR3 has 15 residues. In DNA, the CDR3 is TGCGCCAGCAGCCAAAGCGGGGACATCAAAGGGGAGCAGTACTTC. It codes for CASSQSGDIKGEQYF.

Only a few counts were recorded for this clone. In the same sample, other DNA sequences code for this CDR3. The J gene is TRBJ1-6, the V gene TRBV5-1; the D gene is possibly TRBD1 (6 bases). V was trimmed by 1 base and J by 7 bases, leaving 9 bases between them. Germline-derived CDR1 and CDR2 are SGHRS and YFSETQ. The CDR3 totals 14 residues. The CDR3 loop reads CASSLSQGNSPLHF. CDR3 DNA: TGCGCCAGCAGCTTGAGTCAGGGGAATTCACCCCTCCACTTT.

The V and J genes are TRBV11-2 and TRBJ1-6; 8 nucleotides match TRBD1. CDR3 length: 16 amino acids. Germline trimming cut 5 bases from V and 9 bases from J; bases unmatched to any gene: 12. Germline V lookup: CDR1 SGHAT, CDR2 FQNNGV. The CDR3 protein is CASSRTGQGLSSPLHF. The CDR3 nucleotides are TGTGCCAGCAGCCGAACCGGACAGGGCTTGAGTTCACCCCTCCACTTT.

This chain connects TRBV7-2 to TRBJ1-6, with D perhaps TRBD1 (6 bases). Germline V gene lookup returns CDR1 SGHTA and CDR2 FQGNSA. Trimming cost V 1 base and J 5 bases, with 6 bases left between them. This CDR3 spans 14 amino acids. CDR3 nucleotide sequence: TGTGCCAGCAGCTTAGGACAGGATAATTCACCCCTCCACTTT. Residues: CASSLGQDNSPLHF. Filled out from reference TRBV7-2 and TRBJ1-6, the complete variable domain reads GAGVSQSPSNKVTEKGKDVELRCDPISGHTALYWYRQSLGQGLEFLIYFQGNSAPDKSGLPSDRFSAERTGGSVSTLTIQRTQQEDSAVYLCASSLGQDNSPLHFGNGTRLTVT.

V gene TRBV29-1 combines with J gene TRBJ1-1; D ambiguous. Germline CDR1 and CDR2: SQVTM and ANQGSEA. Trimming took off 5 bases at V and 6 bases at J, with 19 bases between the two ends. The CDR3 covers 14 residues. The CDR3 region is CSVKGSPTLSEAFF. In DNA form, the CDR3 reads TGCAGCGTTAAAGGAAGCCCTACACTGTCTGAAGCTTTCTTT.

This chain joins TRBV29-1 and TRBJ2-5, with TRBD1 matching 7 bases. The germline V gene encodes CDR1 SQVTM and CDR2 ANQGSEA. This CDR3 has 15 amino acids. V shed 6 bases, J shed 5 bases, and the junction held 15 bases outside the gene matches. CDR3 coding DNA: TGCAGCGTGCGATCGAACAGGGGCTCCGGGGAGACCCAGTACTTC. Translated, it gives CSVRSNRGSGETQYF.

There are a few counts of this clone. The V and J genes are TRBV4-3 and TRBJ1-4, with D hard to call. The CDR3 is made up of 14 amino acids. Looked up from germline, CDR1 is LGHNA and CDR2 is YSLEER. Trimming cost V 5 bases and J 8 bases, with 15 bases left between them. In DNA form, the CDR3 reads TGCGCCAGCAGCTTAGGAGGGATATCCGAAAAACTGTTTTTT. As protein: CASSLGGISEKLFF.

This clone was counted only a few times. V gene TRBV25-1 combines with J gene TRBJ2-7; TRBD1 is a possible D gene (6 bases). The germline gives CDR1 MGHDK, CDR2 SYGVNS. CDR3 length equals 15 residues. V lost 6 bases and J lost 6, with 21 bases in between. CDR3 loop: CASRGTGTKASEQYF. The CDR3 region has the DNA TGTGCCAGCAGAGGAACCGGGACAAAGGCTAGCGAGCAGTACTTC.